Sequencing of this T cell receptor (beta chain) was carried out in a study of blood T cells in healthy people across ages. This clonotype has a handful of counts. What it binds is not known. This CDR3 is built from 13 residues. CDR1 and CDR2 (germline): SGHTA, FQGNSA. Trimming shortened V by 5 bases and J by 10 bases, and 15 bases separated the two germline ends. Whole-study findings and limits: Older individuals had lower TCR beta diversity per million T cells (the decline was roughly linear).

The use of a sample-barcoded 5' primer and a J-beta primer mix characterized a second PCR of about 6 to 11 cycles. TCRdb re-derived calls from the 5' RACE reads in MiXCR, one entry per CDR3 protein. The sample contains over 1,500,000 distinct CDR3 sequences, about 50% of which appear only once. The clonotype originates from a woman aged 40-49 years in good health. The rearrangement uses TRBV7-2 and TRBJ2-1; D is ambiguous. Material: blood. The chain's CDR3 is CASSPVLAWEQFF. The CDR3 DNA reads as TGTGCCAGCAGCCCGGTTTTAGCCTGGGAGCAGTTCTTC.